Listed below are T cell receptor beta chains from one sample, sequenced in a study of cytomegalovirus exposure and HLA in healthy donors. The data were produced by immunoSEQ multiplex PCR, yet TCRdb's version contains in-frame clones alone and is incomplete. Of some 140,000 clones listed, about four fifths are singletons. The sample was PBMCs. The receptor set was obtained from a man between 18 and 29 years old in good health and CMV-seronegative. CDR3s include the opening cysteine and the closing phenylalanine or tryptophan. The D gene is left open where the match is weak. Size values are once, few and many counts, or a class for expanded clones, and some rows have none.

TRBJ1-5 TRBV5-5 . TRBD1 TGTGCCAGCAGCCGCGGGACAGTGTCAAATCAGCCCCAGCATTTT CASSRGTVSNQPQHF
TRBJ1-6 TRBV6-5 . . TGTGCCAGCAGTTACTCAGGACAGATTTATTCACCCCTCCACTTT CASSYSGQIYSPLHF
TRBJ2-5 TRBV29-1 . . TGCAGCGTTGAAGACCTCTTTCGCCCTTCTTCGTCTTCGGGGTCTTGGGAGACCCAGTACTTC CSVEDLFRPSSSSGSWETQYF
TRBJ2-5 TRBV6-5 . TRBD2 TGTGCCAGCAGTTACTCTCCGGGGGGTAATCGGTACTTC CASSYSPGGNRYF
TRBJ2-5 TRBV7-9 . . TGTGCCAGCAGCTCCTTACAGGGCCCTCGGGAGACCCAGTACTTC CASSSLQGPRETQYF
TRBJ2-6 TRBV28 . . TGTGCCAGCAGTTCCCCAAGCTCTGGGGCCAACGGCCTGACTTTC CASSSPSSGANGLTF
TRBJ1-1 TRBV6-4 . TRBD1 TGTGCCAGCAGGGCCCGACAGGGCGAAGCTTTCTTT CASRARQGEAFF
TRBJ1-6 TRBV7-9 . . TGTGCCAGCAGCTTAATTAAGGGGCGCGATTCACCCCTCCACTTT CASSLIKGRDSPLHF
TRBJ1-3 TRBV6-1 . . TGTGCCAGCAGTGATCAACGGGGTGGTAGATCTGGAAACACCATATATTTT CASSDQRGGRSGNTIYF
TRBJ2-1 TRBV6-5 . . TGTGCCAGCAGTTACTCAAGCGGATACAATGAGCAGTTCTTC CASSYSSGYNEQFF
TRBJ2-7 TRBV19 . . TGTGCCAGTAGTACGCGACAGGGAGCGGGCGAGCAGTACTTC CASSTRQGAGEQYF
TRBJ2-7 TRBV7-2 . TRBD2 TGTGCCAGCAGCTTACGCCTAGCGGGGGGCTCCTACGAGCAGTACTTC CASSLRLAGGSYEQYF
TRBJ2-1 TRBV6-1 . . TGTGCCAGCAGACGACAACAGGGTAGTATCGATGAGCAGTTCTTC CASRRQQGSIDEQFF
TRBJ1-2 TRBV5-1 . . TGCGCCAACAGCTTGGGAGCAGGGGACAACTATGGCTACACCTTC CANSLGAGDNYGYTF
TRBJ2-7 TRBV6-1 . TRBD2 TGTGCCAGCAGCTCCCTAGCGGGATCTGACGAGCAGTACTTC CASSSLAGSDEQYF
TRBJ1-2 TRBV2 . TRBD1 TGTGCCAGCAGGGATCCGGGACAGGGGGCGTCGGGCTACACCTTC CASRDPGQGASGYTF
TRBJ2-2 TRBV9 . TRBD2 TGTGCCAGCAGCGCCGGACTAGCGTACACCGGGGAGCTGTTTTTT CASSAGLAYTGELFF
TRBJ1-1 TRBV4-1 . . TGCGCCAGCAGCCAGGGTTTAGAGGGGGCTGAAGCTTTCTTT CASSQGLEGAEAFF
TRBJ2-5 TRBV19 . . TGTGCCAGTAGTACAGAACGCCGGGAGACCCAGTACTTC CASSTERRETQYF
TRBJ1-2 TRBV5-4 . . TGTGCCAGCAGCTTGGGGTCTCCCGGGGTCTATGGCTACACCTTC CASSLGSPGVYGYTF
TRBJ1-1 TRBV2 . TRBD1 TGTGCCAGCAGTGAGGGGACAGTAAGAAGCACTGAAGCTTTCTTT CASSEGTVRSTEAFF
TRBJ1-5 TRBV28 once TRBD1 TGTGCCAGCAGTTTGGGACAGGCCCATCAGCCCCAGCATTTT CASSLGQAHQPQHF
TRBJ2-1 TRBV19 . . TGTGCCAGTAGTACCCCCCTCGGGTACAATGAGCAGTTCTTC CASSTPLGYNEQFF
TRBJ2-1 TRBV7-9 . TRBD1 TGTGCCAGCAGCTTAACCCCGGGACAGGGGAGGGATGAGCAGTTCTTC CASSLTPGQGRDEQFF
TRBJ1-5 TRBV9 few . TGTGCCAGCAGCGCAAATCAGGATCAGCCCCAGCATTTT CASSANQDQPQHF
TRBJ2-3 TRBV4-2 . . TGTGCCAGCAGCCAAGAGAGGGCGGGGCCCACAGATACGCAGTATTTT CASSQERAGPTDTQYF
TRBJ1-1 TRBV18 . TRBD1 TGTGCCAGCTCACCCGGGACAGGCCGCGAAGGGCCTGAAGCTTTCTTT CASSPGTGREGPEAFF
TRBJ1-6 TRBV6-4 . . TGTGCCAGCAGTTACAGCAGCGGATCGTTGAATTCACCCCTCCACTTT CASSYSSGSLNSPLHF
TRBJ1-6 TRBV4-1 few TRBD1 TGCGCCAGCAGCCACCCGGACAGGGTCTCACCCCTCCACTTT CASSHPDRVSPLHF
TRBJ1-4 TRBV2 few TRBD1 TGTGCCAGCAGTGAGGAGGGACAGGGTGGGGAAAAACTGTTTTTT CASSEEGQGGEKLFF
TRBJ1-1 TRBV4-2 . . TGTGCCAGCAGCCAAGCCCGGGGGGACACTGAAGCTTTCTTT CASSQARGDTEAFF
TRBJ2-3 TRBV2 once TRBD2 TGTGCCAGCATCATCCCGGGACTAGCGGGGACCTCAGATACGCAGTATTTT CASIIPGLAGTSDTQYF
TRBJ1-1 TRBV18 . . TGTGCCAGCTCACGTTCGTTAGAAGCTTTCTTT CASSRSLEAFF
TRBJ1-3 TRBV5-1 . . TGCGCCAGCAGCTTGTCCTCGGACGGGAGGGAAAACACCATATATTTT CASSLSSDGRENTIYF
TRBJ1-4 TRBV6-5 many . TGTGCCAGCAGTTACGCTTACAGGGAGAATAGAAAACTGTTTTTT CASSYAYRENRKLFF
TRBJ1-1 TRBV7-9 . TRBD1 TGTGCCAGCAGCTTAGCAAGGGGGACAGGTTCATTGGGGGCTGAAGCTTTCTTT CASSLARGTGSLGAEAFF
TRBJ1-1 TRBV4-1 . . TGCGCCAGCAGCCAAGATAAGGGGATGAACACTGAAGCTTTCTTT CASSQDKGMNTEAFF
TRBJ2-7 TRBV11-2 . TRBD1 TGTGCCAGCAGCTGGGGACAGGGCCCCTACGAGCAGTACTTC CASSWGQGPYEQYF
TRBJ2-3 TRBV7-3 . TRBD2 TGTGCCAGCAGCGTGACTAGCGGGGGGGCCGGGGATACGCAGTATTTT CASSVTSGGAGDTQYF
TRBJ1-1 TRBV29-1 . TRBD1 TGCAGCGTTGCTGGGACAGCGGGGAACACTGAAGCTTTCTTT CSVAGTAGNTEAFF
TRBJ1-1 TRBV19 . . TGTGCCAGTAGTATAGCAGGGTCCCCTGAAGCTTTCTTT CASSIAGSPEAFF
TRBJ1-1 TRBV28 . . TGTGCCAGCAGTTTATCCAGGGGCACTGAAGCTTTCTTT CASSLSRGTEAFF
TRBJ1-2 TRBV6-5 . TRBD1 TGTGCCAGCAGTTACGAGGGGGCGCATGGCTACACCTTC CASSYEGAHGYTF
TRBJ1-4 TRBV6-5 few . TGTGCCAGCAGTAGACGGGCCAGGGTTGATGAAAAACTGTTTTTT CASSRRARVDEKLFF
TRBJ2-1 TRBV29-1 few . TGCAGCGTTGGGGGCTGGGGCGGGGTGACCTACAATGAGCAGTTCTTC CSVGGWGGVTYNEQFF
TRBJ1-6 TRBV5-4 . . TGTGCCAGCAGCTTTCAATCCGGGTCGTATAATTCACCCCTCCACTTT CASSFQSGSYNSPLHF
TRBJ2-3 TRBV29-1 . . TGCAGCGTGGATCCTAGCGACACAGATACGCAGTATTTT CSVDPSDTDTQYF
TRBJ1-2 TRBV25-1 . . TGTGCCAGCAGCGGACACCATCAGACTAACTATGGCTACACCTTC CASSGHHQTNYGYTF
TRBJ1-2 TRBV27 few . TGTGCCAGCAGTTTTCAGGGCGATGGCTACACCTTC CASSFQGDGYTF
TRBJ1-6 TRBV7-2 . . TGTGCCAGCAGCTTAAGTGCGGGTAATTCACCCCTCCACTTT CASSLSAGNSPLHF
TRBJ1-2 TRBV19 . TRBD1 TGTGCCAGTAGTGATTACGCCGGGACAGGGAATGGCTACACCTTC CASSDYAGTGNGYTF
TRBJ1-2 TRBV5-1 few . TGCGCCAGCAGTCCCGGGGTTAACTATGGCTACACCTTC CASSPGVNYGYTF
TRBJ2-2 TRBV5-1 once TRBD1 TGCGCCAGCAGTTCACTTCCGGCCGGTGGGGACAGGGAAGGGCTGTTTTTT CASSSLPAGGDREGLFF
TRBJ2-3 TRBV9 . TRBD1 TGTGCCAGCAGCGGCAGGACAGGGGGTAGACCAGATACGCAGTATTTT CASSGRTGGRPDTQYF
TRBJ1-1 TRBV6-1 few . TGTGCCAGCAGCCAGGGTAGAGCTTTCTTT CASSQGRAFF